Following are 27 T cell receptor beta chains from one sample sequenced in a study of T cell responses to AZD1222 COVID-19 vaccine. The table came from immunoSEQ multiplex PCR; TCRdb's copy has only in-frame clones and leaves some out. The table lists about 170,000 clones, less than 95% of them singletons. The source was peripheral blood, collected on day 0 of AZD1222 vaccination. The receptor set was obtained from an adult in good health.

CDR3 protein: CASSPSTRYEQYF. DNA of the CDR3: TGCGCCAGCAGCCCCTCGACGAGGTACGAGCAGTACTTC. The chain links TRBV5-1 to TRBJ2-7; no clear D. The CDR3 has 13 residues. Germline V gene lookup returns CDR1 SGHRS and CDR2 YFSETQ. With 4 bases removed from V and 4 bases from J, the gap between germline ends came to 12 bases.

The rearrangement links TRBV12-3 or TRBV12-4 to TRBJ1-2; weak D call: TRBD1 (5 bases). V was clipped by 5 bases and J by 6 bases, with 10 bases between them. The CDR3 has 12 amino acids. DNA for the CDR3: TGTGCCAGCAGTGGAGTGGGGGATGGCTACACCTTC. This translates into CASSGVGDGYTF.

This clone has just one count. V is TRBV3-1 (or the pseudogene TRBV3-2) and J is TRBJ2-7; 8 nucleotides line up with TRBD2. J gave up 3 bases and V 3 bases, and 10 bases lay outside the gene matches. CDR1 is LGHDT, CDR2 YNNKEL, per germline (reference sequence). The CDR3 sequence is 16 residues long. CDR3 loop: CASSHAGGSLSYEQYF. The CDR3 DNA reads as TGTGCCAGCAGCCACGCGGGGGGCTCTCTCAGCTACGAGCAGTACTTC.

This chain links TRBV4-1 with TRBJ2-7; TRBD1 is a possible D gene (5 bases). The CDR3 consists of 15 residues. Germline V lookup: CDR1 MGHRA, CDR2 YSYEKL. Trimming removed 1 base from V and 2 bases from J, with 12 bases in between. The CDR3 loop reads CASSQAKQAPYEQYF. CDR3 sequence (DNA): TGCGCCAGCAGCCAAGCCAAACAGGCGCCCTACGAGCAGTACTTC.

V and J are TRBV30 and TRBJ2-7; TRBD2 is a possible D gene (7 bases). Between the trimmed V and J ends, which lost 7 bases and 5 bases, there was a span of 18 bases. Germline V gene sequence: CDR1 GTSNPN, CDR2 SVGIG (reference sequence). The CDR3 totals 13 residues. The CDR3: CAFFSGGRDEQYF. The DNA for the CDR3 is TGTGCCTTTTTCTCCGGGGGGCGCGACGAGCAGTACTTC.

This chain joins TRBV11-2 and TRBJ2-5; TRBD2 might be the D (5 bases). V was shortened by 0 bases and J by 2 bases, with 7 bases between the two germline ends. The CDR3 loop spans 14 amino acids. The V gene's germline CDR1 is SGHAT and CDR2 FQNNGV. CDR3 in amino acids: CASSLDPGQETQYF. The CDR3 region has the DNA TGTGCCAGCAGCTTAGATCCGGGACAAGAGACCCAGTACTTC.

The gene calls are TRBV9 and TRBJ2-7; weak D call: TRBD2 (6 bases). V lost 0 bases and J lost 6, with 13 bases in between. The CDR3 spans 14 residues. CDR1 and CDR2 (germline): SGDLS, YYNGEE. The CDR3 DNA sequence: TGTGCCAGCAGCGTAGGAGGGGATAGCGGCGAGCAGTACTTC. Protein: CASSVGGDSGEQYF. The complete variable domain, with remaining parts taken from reference TRBV9 and TRBJ2-7, reads DSGVTQTPKHLITATGQRVTLRCSPRSGDLSVYWYQQSLDQGLQFLIQYYNGEERAKGNILERFSAQQFPDLHSELNLSSLELGDSALYFCASSVGGDSGEQYFGPGTRLTVT.

Only one count was recorded for this clone. CDR3 sequence reads: CASSLSASSYNSPLHF. The CDR3 DNA sequence: TGTGCCAGCAGTTTATCAGCCAGCTCCTATAATTCACCCCTCCACTTT. The J gene is TRBJ1-6, the V gene TRBV27, with D hard to call. Germline CDR1 and CDR2: MNHEY and SMNVEV (reference sequence). The V gene lost 0 bases and the J gene lost 0 bases, with 6 bases spanning the gap. CDR3 size: 16 residues.

The gene calls are TRBV5-1 and TRBJ1-3; no clear D. Trimming pared 0 bases from V and 0 bases from J, leaving 10 bases between. The germline CDR1 and CDR2 sequences are SGHRS and YFSETQ. The CDR3 runs 16 residues. CDR3 protein: CASSLDLVGSGNTIYF. For the CDR3, the DNA is TGCGCCAGCAGCTTGGATCTGGTTGGCTCTGGAAACACCATATATTTT.

The chain uses TRBV6-4 and TRBJ1-6; D not certain. CDR1 and CDR2 from the germline V gene are MRHNA and SNTAGT. Trimming took 8 bases from V and 7 from J, leaving 15 bases between them. The CDR3 is made up of 14 amino acids. The CDR3 coding sequence is TGTGCCAGCGGGGATGGGGTAGGCAATTCACCCCTCCACTTT. Amino acids: CASGDGVGNSPLHF.

This sequence joins TRBV9 and TRBJ1-1; D is possibly TRBD1 (6 bases). Per the germline V gene, CDR1 is SGDLS and CDR2 is YYNGEE. V dropped 0 bases and J dropped 7 bases, with 13 bases sitting between them. The length of the CDR3 is 14 residues. As DNA, the CDR3 is TGTGCCAGCAGCGTAGCTCAGGGGATCGATGAAGCTTTCTTT. Amino acids: CASSVAQGIDEAFF.

This clone occurred a few times. The gene calls are TRBV5-4 and TRBJ1-1, with TRBD1 matching over 9 bases. There are 15 residues in the CDR3. Trimming at V came to 5 bases and at J to 2 bases, leaving 7 bases not matched to a gene. Germline assignment: CDR1 SGHNT and CDR2 YYREEE (reference sequence). This CDR3 is CASRTGGSVNTEAFF. The DNA of the CDR3 is TGTGCCAGCAGAACAGGGGGCTCGGTAAACACTGAAGCTTTCTTT.

The CDR3 region is CASSQLWGTVNTEAFF. In DNA, the CDR3 is TGCGCCAGCAGCCAATTGTGGGGGACAGTGAACACTGAAGCTTTCTTT. The chain combines TRBV4-1 with TRBJ1-1; 7 bases are shared with TRBD1. This CDR3 has 16 residues. V lost 2 bases to trimming and J lost 0 bases; unmatched junction nucleotides: 6. Per germline, CDR1 MGHRA and CDR2 YSYEKL.

The chain joins TRBV25-1 to TRBJ1-2; 8 nucleotides agree with TRBD1. The CDR3 extends over 14 amino acids. V was pared by 4 bases and J by 0 bases, with 1 base of the junction left unmatched. CDR1 is MGHDK, CDR2 SYGVNS, per germline. CDR3 DNA sequence: TGTGCCAGCAGTGGACAGGGGTCTAACTATGGCTACACCTTC. Its protein is CASSGQGSNYGYTF.

On this clone itself: Other nucleotide sequences from this sample produce the same CDR3. The CDR3 reads CASRGYEQYF. The CDR3 DNA follows: TGTGCCAGCAGGGGCTACGAGCAGTACTTC. The chain is built from TRBV2 and TRBJ2-7; D remains ambiguous. The CDR3 runs 10 residues. Per germline, CDR1 SNHLY and CDR2 FYNNEI. V was cut by 6 bases and J by 3 bases, with 3 bases left in between.

V usage is TRBV7-2 and J usage is TRBJ1-5, with a possible D match to TRBD1 (6 bases). Trimming took off 5 bases at V and 7 bases at J, with 18 bases between the two ends. The CDR3 is 15 residues long. In germline, CDR1 is SGHTA, CDR2 FQGNSA. The CDR3 is CASSPAGGREQPQHF. The CDR3 DNA reads as TGTGCCAGCAGCCCCGCGGGGGGGCGCGAGCAGCCCCAGCATTTT.

This clone has just one count. The V call is TRBV5-5, the J call TRBJ1-2, with 8 bases matching TRBD1. Germline values: CDR1 SGHKS, CDR2 YYEKEE (reference sequence). J was trimmed by 8 bases and V by 1 base; bases with no gene match: 7. The CDR3 loop spans 14 amino acids. CDR3 bases: TGTGCCAGCAGCTTGTCCGACAGGGGTGAGGGCTACACCTTC. It is translated as CASSLSDRGEGYTF. The full variable domain, in which reference TRBV5-5 and TRBJ1-2 provide the parts outside the CDR3, is DAGVTQSPTHLIKTRGQQVTLRCSPISGHKSVSWYQQVLGQGPQFIFQYYEKEERGRGNFPDRFSARQFPNYSSELNVNALLLGDSALYLCASSLSDRGEGYTFGSGTRLTVV.

The CDR3 is CASRGQGGSPLHF. The CDR3 DNA reads as TGTGCCAGCAGGGGACAGGGCGGTTCACCCCTCCACTTT. This chain connects TRBV2 to TRBJ1-6; 9 positions agree with TRBD1. Germline V gene data show CDR1 as SNHLY and CDR2 as FYNNEI. This CDR3 has 13 amino acids. With 6 bases clipped from V and 9 bases from J, the junction kept 3 bases outside the gene matches.

The chain combines TRBV7-9 with TRBJ1-1; 8 bases agree with TRBD1. In germline, CDR1 is SEHNR, CDR2 FQNEAQ (reference sequence). The CDR3 loop spans 14 amino acids. The trim removed 7 bases at V and 3 bases at J, leaving 7 bases unmatched. The CDR3 reads CASNLDRGYTEAFF. The CDR3 coding sequence is TGTGCCAGCAACCTAGACAGGGGATACACTGAAGCTTTCTTT. Based on the CDR3 plus reference TRBV7-9 and TRBJ1-1, the full variable domain is DTGVSQNPRHKITKRGQNVTFRCDPISEHNRLYWYRQTLGQGPEFLTYFQNEAQLEKSRLLSDRFSAERPKGSFSTLEIQRTEQGDSAMYLCASNLDRGYTEAFFGQGTRLTVV.

J is TRBJ1-3 and V is TRBV19; no definite D call. Germline V CDR1 and CDR2: LNHDA, SQIVND (reference sequence). This CDR3 region has 12 residues. The V end lost 5 bases, the J end lost 6 bases, and 8 bases lay between the germline ends. CDR3 bases: TGTGCCAGTAGTCGGGAGGAAAACACCATATATTTT. Amino acids: CASSREENTIYF. The full variable domain, with the rest looked up from reference TRBV19 and TRBJ1-3, is DGGITQSPKYLFRKEGQNVTLSCEQNLNHDAMYWYRQDPGQGLRLIYYSQIVNDFQKGDIAEGYSVSREKKESFPLTVTSAQKNPTAFYLCASSREENTIYFGEGSWLTVV.

The chain has TRBV7-3 and TRBJ2-7; no definite D call. Trimming took off 2 bases at V and 2 bases at J, with 13 bases between the two ends. Germline V gene lookup returns CDR1 SGHTA and CDR2 FQGTGA. The CDR3 is 15 amino acids. This CDR3 is CASSLEGAGPYEQYF. The CDR3 DNA follows: TGTGCCAGCAGCTTAGAAGGTGCCGGTCCCTACGAGCAGTACTTC.

The chain is built from TRBV7-2 and TRBJ1-2; 10 bases line up with TRBD1. Germline CDR1 reads SGHTA; CDR2 reads FQGNSA. V shed 5 bases, J shed 7 bases, and the junction held 13 bases outside the gene matches. This CDR3 has 16 amino acids. In nucleotides, the CDR3 is TGTGCCAGCAGCCCTCGGGTGACAGGGGGCGCCGCTGGCTACACCTTC. This gives the protein CASSPRVTGGAAGYTF.

The chain recombines TRBV5-5 with TRBJ2-7; 7 nucleotides match TRBD1. Germline CDR1 reads SGHKS; CDR2 reads YYEKEE (reference sequence). CDR3 size: 13 residues. V was clipped by 2 bases and J by 4 bases; unmatched bases: 3. CDR3 DNA sequence: TGTGCCAGCAGCTTACAGGGGTTGTACGAGCAGTACTTC. Protein product: CASSLQGLYEQYF. The whole variable domain, remainder taken from reference TRBV5-5 and TRBJ2-7, is DAGVTQSPTHLIKTRGQQVTLRCSPISGHKSVSWYQQVLGQGPQFIFQYYEKEERGRGNFPDRFSARQFPNYSSELNVNALLLGDSALYLCASSLQGLYEQYFGPGTRLTVT.

With respect to this clone: Germline is not matched at one junction end, which may reflect a read error. The rearrangement uses TRBV6-2 or TRBV6-3 and TRBJ2-6; no clear D gene. Per the germline V gene, CDR1 is MNHEY and CDR2 is SVGEGT. The CDR3 consists of 13 residues. The CDR3 region has the DNA TGTGCCAGCAGTAACTCTGGGGCCAACGTCCTGACTTTC. Its translation: CASSNSGANVLTF.

This clone was observed once. The chain is built from TRBV7-2 and TRBJ2-2; perhaps TRBD2 as D (5 bases). The germline gives CDR1 SGHTA, CDR2 FQGNSA. V gave up 4 bases and J gave up 5 bases, with 14 bases separating them. CDR3 length equals 15 residues. CDR3 coding DNA: TGTGCCAGCAGCTCCCACCTGGGGAGAACCGGGGAGCTGTTTTTT. It translates to CASSSHLGRTGELFF.

The chain uses TRBV27 and TRBJ2-1, with 8 bases that match TRBD1. CDR3 length equals 15 residues. With V trimmed by 6 bases and J by 2 bases, 6 bases remained unmatched. In germline, CDR1 is MNHEY, CDR2 SMNVEV (reference sequence). The CDR3 protein is CASSPDRAPYNEQFF. For the CDR3, the DNA is TGTGCCAGCAGCCCGGACAGGGCCCCCTACAATGAGCAGTTCTTC.

The V and J genes are TRBV15 and TRBJ2-3, with unresolved D. Germline V gene sequence: CDR1 LNHNV, CDR2 YYDKDF (reference sequence). The CDR3 runs 14 residues. Trimming pared 1 base from V and 0 bases from J, leaving 5 bases between. The CDR3 protein is CATSRGSSTDTQYF. Written as DNA, the CDR3 is TGTGCCACCAGCAGAGGGAGCAGCACAGATACGCAGTATTTT.